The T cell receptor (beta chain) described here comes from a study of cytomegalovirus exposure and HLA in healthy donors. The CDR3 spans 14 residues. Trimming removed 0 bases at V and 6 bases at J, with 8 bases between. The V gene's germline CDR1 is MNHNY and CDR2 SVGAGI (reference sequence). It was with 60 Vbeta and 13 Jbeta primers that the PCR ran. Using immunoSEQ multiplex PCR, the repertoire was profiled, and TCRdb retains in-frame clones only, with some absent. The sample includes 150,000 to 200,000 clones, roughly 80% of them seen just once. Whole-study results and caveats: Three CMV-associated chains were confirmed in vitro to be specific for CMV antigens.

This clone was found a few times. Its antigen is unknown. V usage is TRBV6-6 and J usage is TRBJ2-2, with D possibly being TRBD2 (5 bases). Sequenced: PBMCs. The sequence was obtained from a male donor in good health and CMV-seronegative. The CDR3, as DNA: TGTGCCAGCAGTTACTCGGGAGAAGCCGGGGAGCTGTTTTTT. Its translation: CASSYSGEAGELFF.